This TCR beta chain is drawn from a study of T cell responses to AZD1222 COVID-19 vaccine. Study findings and constraints: Across the whole spike, CD4 TCRs peaked at regions 160-218 and 743-854.

The method was immunoSEQ multiplex PCR; TCRdb's version includes in-frame clones alone and lacks a portion of them. The sample lists around 120,000 clones, roughly 92% occurring once. Germline lookup yields CDR1 SEHNR and CDR2 FQNEAQ (reference sequence). The CDR3 is made up of 12 amino acids. Trimming stripped 3 bases from V and 6 bases from J, with 9 bases between. Remarks on this clone: Antigen: not known.

Sequences were derived from peripheral blood, sampled 28 days after the second AZD1222 dose. The chain employs TRBV7-9 and TRBJ2-7; D gene uncertain. This TCR derives from an adult who received the AZD1222 COVID-19 vaccine. CDR3 sequence reads: CASSFTGVEQYF. As DNA, the CDR3 is TGTGCCAGCAGCTTTACGGGTGTCGAGCAGTACTTC.